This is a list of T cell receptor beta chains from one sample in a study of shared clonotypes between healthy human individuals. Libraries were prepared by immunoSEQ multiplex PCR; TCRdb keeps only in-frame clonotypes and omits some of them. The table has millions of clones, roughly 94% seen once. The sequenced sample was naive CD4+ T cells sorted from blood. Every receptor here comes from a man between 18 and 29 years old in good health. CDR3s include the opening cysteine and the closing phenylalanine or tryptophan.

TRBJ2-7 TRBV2 CASSEAQLGPYEQYF
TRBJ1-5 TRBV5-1 CASSSPIPPQHF
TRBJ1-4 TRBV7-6 CASSSDRGEKLFF
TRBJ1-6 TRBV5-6 CASSPGENSPLHF
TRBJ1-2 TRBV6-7 CAIPLGPLSGQFGEANYGYTF
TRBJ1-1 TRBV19 CASSGQGASSEAFF
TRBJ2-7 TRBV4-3 CASSQVPRERYEQYF
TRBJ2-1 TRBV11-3 CASSSGLAGYNEQFF
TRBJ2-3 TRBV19 CASSVTADTQYF
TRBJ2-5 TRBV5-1 CASSLSGGAEETQYF
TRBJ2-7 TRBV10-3 CAISEGPGSYEQYF
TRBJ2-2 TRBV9 CASSEGGLARTGELFF
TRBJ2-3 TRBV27 CASSFQGGTDTQYF
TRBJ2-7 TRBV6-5 CASSYGDPAGYEQYF
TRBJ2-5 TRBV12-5 CASGKLAGETQYF
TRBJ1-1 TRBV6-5 CATYQTTRNTEAFF
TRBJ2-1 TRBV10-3 CAISEGQSYNEQFF
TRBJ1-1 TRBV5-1 CASSLAGVGTEAFF
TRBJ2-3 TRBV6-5 CASSYRDTQYF
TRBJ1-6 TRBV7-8 CASSLGWSGPSNSPLHF
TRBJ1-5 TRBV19 CASGRTGSNQPQHF
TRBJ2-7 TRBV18 CASSQYEGRASYEQYF
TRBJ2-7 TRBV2 CASSEWMVYEQYF
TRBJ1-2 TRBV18 CASSPRGQGGTGYTF
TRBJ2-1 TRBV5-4 CASSLGGNEQFF
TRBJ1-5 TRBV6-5 CASSRGGGNQPQHF
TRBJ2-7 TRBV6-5 CASSSTSGREGEQYF
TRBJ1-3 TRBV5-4 CASSEQGNTIYF
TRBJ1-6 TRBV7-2 CASSHYNSPLHF
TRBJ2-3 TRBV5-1 CASSVGGLADTQYF
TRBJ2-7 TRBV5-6 CASSSQDRGHYEQYF
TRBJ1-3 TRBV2 CASRGTGGNTIYF
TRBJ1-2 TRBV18 CASSQNLGGYTF